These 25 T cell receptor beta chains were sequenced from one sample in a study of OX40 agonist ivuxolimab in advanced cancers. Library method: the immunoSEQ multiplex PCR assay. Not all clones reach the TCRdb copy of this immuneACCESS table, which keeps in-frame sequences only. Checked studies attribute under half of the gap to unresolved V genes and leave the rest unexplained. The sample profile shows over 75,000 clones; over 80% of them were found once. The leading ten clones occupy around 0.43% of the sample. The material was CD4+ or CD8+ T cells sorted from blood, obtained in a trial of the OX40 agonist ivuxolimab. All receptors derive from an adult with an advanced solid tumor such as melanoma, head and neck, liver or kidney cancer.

CDR3 loop: CASSLYQVNEQYF. The CDR3 nucleotides read TGTGCCAGCAGCTTGTACCAGGTAAACGAGCAGTACTTC. The chain joins TRBV5-4 to TRBJ2-7; D is unclear. Trimming left V 1 base short and J 5 bases short, with 10 bases between. The CDR3 covers 13 residues. CDR1 and CDR2 from the germline V gene are SGHNT and YYREEE (reference sequence).

The CDR3 protein is CASSQTGRGRPEAFF. The CDR3 DNA sequence: TGTGCCAGCAGCCAAACCGGCCGAGGGAGGCCTGAAGCTTTCTTT. The chain employs TRBV4-2 and TRBJ1-1; D remains ambiguous. This CDR3 is built from 15 residues. Germline CDR1 and CDR2: LGHNA and YNFKEQ. The V end lost 2 bases, the J end lost 6 bases, and 16 bases lay between the germline ends.

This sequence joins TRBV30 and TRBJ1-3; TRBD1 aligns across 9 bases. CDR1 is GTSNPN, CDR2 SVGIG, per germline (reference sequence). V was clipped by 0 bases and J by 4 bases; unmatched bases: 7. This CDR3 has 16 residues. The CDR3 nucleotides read TGTGCCTGGAGTGTTACCCGGACAGGGGACGGAAACACCATATATTTT. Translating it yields CAWSVTRTGDGNTIYF.

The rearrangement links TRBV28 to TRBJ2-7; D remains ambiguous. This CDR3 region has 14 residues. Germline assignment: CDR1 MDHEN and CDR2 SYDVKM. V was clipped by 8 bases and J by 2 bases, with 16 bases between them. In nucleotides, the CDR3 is TGTGCCAGCCAGCCCCCGTCTGGGACCTACGAGCAGTACTTC. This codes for CASQPPSGTYEQYF.

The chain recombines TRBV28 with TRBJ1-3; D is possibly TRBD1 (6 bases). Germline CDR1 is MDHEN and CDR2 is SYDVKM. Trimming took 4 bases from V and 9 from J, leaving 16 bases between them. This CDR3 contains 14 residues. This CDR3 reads CASSSGQGRGTIYF. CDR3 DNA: TGTGCCAGCAGTTCCGGGCAGGGGAGGGGCACCATATATTTT.

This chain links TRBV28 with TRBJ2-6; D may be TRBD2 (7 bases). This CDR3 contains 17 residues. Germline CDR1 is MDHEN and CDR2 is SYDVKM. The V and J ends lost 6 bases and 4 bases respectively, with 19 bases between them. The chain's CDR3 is CASRGRGAPSGANVLTF. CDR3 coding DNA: TGTGCCAGCAGGGGTCGGGGGGCGCCGTCGGGGGCCAACGTCCTGACTTTC.

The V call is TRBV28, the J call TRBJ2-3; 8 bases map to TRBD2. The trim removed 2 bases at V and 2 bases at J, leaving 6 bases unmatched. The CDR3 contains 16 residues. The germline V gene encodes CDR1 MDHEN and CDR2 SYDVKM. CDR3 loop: CASSLDGGAHTDTQYF. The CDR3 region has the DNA TGTGCCAGCAGTTTAGACGGGGGGGCCCACACAGATACGCAGTATTTT.

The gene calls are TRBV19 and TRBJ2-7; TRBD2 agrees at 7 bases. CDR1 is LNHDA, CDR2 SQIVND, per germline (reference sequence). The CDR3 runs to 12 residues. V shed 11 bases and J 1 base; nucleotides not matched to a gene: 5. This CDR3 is CAPGGGSYEQYF. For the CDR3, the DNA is TGTGCCCCTGGCGGGGGTTCCTACGAGCAGTACTTC.

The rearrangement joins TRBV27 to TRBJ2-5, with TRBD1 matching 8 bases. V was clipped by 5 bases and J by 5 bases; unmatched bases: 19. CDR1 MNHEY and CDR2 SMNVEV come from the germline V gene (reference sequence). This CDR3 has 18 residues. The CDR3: CASSPAYIVRDRPETQYF. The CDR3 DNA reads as TGTGCCAGCAGTCCCGCTTATATCGTCCGGGACAGGCCTGAGACCCAGTACTTC.

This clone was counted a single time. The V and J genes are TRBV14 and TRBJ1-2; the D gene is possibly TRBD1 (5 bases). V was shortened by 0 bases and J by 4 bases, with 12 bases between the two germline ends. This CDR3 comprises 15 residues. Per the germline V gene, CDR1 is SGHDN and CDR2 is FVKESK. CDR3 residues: CASSQDLGPLYGYTF. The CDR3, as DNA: TGTGCCAGCAGCCAAGATCTGGGACCGCTCTATGGCTACACCTTC.

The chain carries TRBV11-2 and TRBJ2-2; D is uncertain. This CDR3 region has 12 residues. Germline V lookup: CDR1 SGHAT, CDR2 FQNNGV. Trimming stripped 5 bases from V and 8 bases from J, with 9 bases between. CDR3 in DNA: TGTGCCAGCAGCCCGGTCGGAGGGGAGCTGTTTTTT. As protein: CASSPVGGELFF.

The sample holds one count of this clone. The CDR3 here is CASSPAGERETQYF. The DNA of the CDR3 is TGTGCCAGCAGTCCAGCGGGGGAACGGGAGACCCAGTACTTC. The chain combines TRBV5-4 with TRBJ2-5; TRBD2 aligns across 8 bases. Trimming at V came to 5 bases and at J to 5 bases, leaving 8 bases not matched to a gene. The CDR3 runs to 14 residues. The germline V gene has CDR1 SGHNT and CDR2 YYREEE (reference sequence).

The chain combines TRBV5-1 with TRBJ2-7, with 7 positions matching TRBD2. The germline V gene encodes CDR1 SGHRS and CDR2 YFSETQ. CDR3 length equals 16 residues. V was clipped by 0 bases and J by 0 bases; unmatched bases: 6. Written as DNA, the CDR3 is TGCGCCAGCAGCTTGGCCGAGCGGGGACCCTCCTACGAGCAGTACTTC. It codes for CASSLAERGPSYEQYF.

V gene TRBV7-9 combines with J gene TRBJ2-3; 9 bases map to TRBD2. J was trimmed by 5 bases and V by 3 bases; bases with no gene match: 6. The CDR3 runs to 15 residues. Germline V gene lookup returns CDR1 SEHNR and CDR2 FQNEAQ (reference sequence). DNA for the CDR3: TGTGCCAGCAGCTTTCGCGGGGGGGCAGTAGATACGCAGTATTTT. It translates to CASSFRGGAVDTQYF.

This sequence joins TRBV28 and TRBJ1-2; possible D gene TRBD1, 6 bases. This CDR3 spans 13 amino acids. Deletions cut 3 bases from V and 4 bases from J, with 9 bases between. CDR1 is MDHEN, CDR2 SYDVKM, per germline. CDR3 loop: CASSLGAAYGYTF. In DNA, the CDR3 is TGTGCCAGCAGTTTGGGGGCCGCCTATGGCTACACCTTC.

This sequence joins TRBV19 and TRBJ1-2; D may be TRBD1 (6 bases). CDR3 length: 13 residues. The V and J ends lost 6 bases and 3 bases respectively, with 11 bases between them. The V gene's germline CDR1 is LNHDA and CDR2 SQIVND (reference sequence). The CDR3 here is CASREQGDYGYTF. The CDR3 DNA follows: TGTGCCAGTAGAGAACAGGGAGACTATGGCTACACCTTC.

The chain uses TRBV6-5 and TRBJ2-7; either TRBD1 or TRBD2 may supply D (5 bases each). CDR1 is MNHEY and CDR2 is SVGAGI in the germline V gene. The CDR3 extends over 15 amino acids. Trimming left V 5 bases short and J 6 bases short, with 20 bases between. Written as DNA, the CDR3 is TGTGCCAGCAGTCACCGGGACCAGGCCTTCTCCGAGCAGTACTTC. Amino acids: CASSHRDQAFSEQYF.

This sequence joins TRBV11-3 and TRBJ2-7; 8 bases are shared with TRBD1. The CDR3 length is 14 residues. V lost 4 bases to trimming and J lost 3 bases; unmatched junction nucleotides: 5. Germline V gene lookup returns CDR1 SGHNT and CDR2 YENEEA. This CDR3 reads CASSSGTGFYEQYF. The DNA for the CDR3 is TGTGCCAGCAGCTCCGGGACAGGCTTCTACGAGCAGTACTTC.

CDR3 bases: TGTGCCAGCTCATTAGGACCGACCCCGAACTATGGCTACACCTTC. This translates into CASSLGPTPNYGYTF. V gene TRBV18 combines with J gene TRBJ1-2; D is unresolved. The CDR3 extends over 15 amino acids. Germline V gene data show CDR1 as KGHSH and CDR2 as LQKENI. Trimming left V 5 bases short and J 2 bases short, with 15 bases between.

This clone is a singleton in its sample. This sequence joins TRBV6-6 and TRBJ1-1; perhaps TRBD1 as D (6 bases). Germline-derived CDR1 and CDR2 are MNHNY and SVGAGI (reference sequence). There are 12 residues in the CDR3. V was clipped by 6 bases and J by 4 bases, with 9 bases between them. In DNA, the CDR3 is TGTGCCAGCAGCCGAGGGGGCACTGAAGCTTTCTTT. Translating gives CASSRGGTEAFF.

In DNA, the CDR3 is TGTGCCAGCAGTTTGGAGGGGACATACGAGCAGTACTTC. Amino acids: CASSLEGTYEQYF. The chain recombines TRBV27 with TRBJ2-7; either TRBD1 or TRBD2 may supply D (6 bases each). CDR1 and CDR2 (germline): MNHEY, SMNVEV (reference sequence). The CDR3 spans 13 residues. Trimming left V 3 bases short and J 4 bases short, with 10 bases between.

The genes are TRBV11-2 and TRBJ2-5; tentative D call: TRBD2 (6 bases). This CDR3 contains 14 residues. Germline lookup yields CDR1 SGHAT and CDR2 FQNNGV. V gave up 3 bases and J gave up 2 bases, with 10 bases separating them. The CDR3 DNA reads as TGTGCCAGCAGCTTTGGGGCGGGACAAGAGACCCAGTACTTC. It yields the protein CASSFGAGQETQYF.

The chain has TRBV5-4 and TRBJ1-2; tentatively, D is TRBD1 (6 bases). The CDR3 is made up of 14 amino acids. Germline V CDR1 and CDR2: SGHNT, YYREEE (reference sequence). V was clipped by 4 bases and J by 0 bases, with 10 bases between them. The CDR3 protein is CASSPRTANYGYTF. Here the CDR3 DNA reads TGTGCCAGCAGCCCCAGGACAGCTAACTATGGCTACACCTTC.

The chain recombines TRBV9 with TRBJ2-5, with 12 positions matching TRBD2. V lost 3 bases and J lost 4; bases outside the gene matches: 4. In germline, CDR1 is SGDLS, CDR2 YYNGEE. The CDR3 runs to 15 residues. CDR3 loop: CASSASGGAGETQYF. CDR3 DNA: TGTGCCAGCAGCGCTAGCGGGGGGGCCGGAGAGACCCAGTACTTC.

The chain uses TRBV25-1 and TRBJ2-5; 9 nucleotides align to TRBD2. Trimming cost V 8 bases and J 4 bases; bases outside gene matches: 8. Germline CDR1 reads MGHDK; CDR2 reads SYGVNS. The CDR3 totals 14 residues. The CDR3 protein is CASGTSRRAETQYF. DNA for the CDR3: TGTGCCAGCGGGACTAGCCGGAGGGCAGAGACCCAGTACTTC. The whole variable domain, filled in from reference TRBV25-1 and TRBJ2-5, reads EADIYQTPRYLVIGTGKKITLECSQTMGHDKMYWYQQDPGMELHLIHYSYGVNSTEKGDLSSESTVSRIRTEHFPLTLESARPSHTSQYLCASGTSRRAETQYFGPGTRLLVL.